These 11 T cell receptor beta chains originate from one sample sequenced in a study of T cell responses to AZD1222 COVID-19 vaccine. Measured with immunoSEQ multiplex PCR; TCRdb has only the in-frame clones, and not every one. The sample contains about 180,000 clones, approximately 92% of which appear only once. The sample was peripheral blood, taken 28 days after the second dose of the MenACWY control vaccine. Every receptor here comes from an adult who received the MenACWY meningococcal vaccine as a control.

The chain carries TRBV18 and TRBJ2-5; D is possibly TRBD2 (6 bases). The CDR3 has 15 residues. CDR1 is KGHSH, CDR2 LQKENI, per germline. V gave up 1 base and J gave up 2 bases, with 11 bases separating them. Written as DNA, the CDR3 is TGTGCCAGCTCACCACGGGTCGGGAGTCAAGAGACCCAGTACTTC. Encoded protein: CASSPRVGSQETQYF.

The chain carries TRBV2 and TRBJ1-4; a weak D match, TRBD1 (6 bases). There are 15 residues in the CDR3. Between the trimmed V and J ends, which lost 6 bases and 2 bases, there was a span of 13 bases. CDR1 and CDR2 from the germline V gene are SNHLY and FYNNEI. The CDR3 here is CASSFRGTTNEKLFF. The DNA of the CDR3 is TGTGCCAGCAGCTTCAGGGGTACTACTAATGAAAAACTGTTTTTT.

V is TRBV18 and J is TRBJ2-7; 8 nucleotides align to TRBD2. J was trimmed by 1 base and V by 1 base; bases with no gene match: 6. From germline, CDR1 is KGHSH and CDR2 LQKENI. The CDR3 is 16 residues long. The CDR3 spells CASSPLERGTSYEQYF. The CDR3 region has the DNA TGTGCCAGCTCACCACTAGAGCGGGGGACATCCTACGAGCAGTACTTC.

This clone was seen just once. V usage is TRBV6-5 and J usage is TRBJ2-1, with 9 nucleotides matching TRBD2. The length of the CDR3 is 15 residues. The ends lost 7 bases at V and 4 bases at J; junction bases unmatched: 8. The V gene's germline CDR1 is MNHEY and CDR2 SVGAGI. DNA for the CDR3: TGTGCCAGCACTCCGCTAGCGGGGCATTACAATGAGCAGTTCTTC. This codes for CASTPLAGHYNEQFF.

The chain is built from TRBV6-5 and TRBJ1-3, with a tentative D call TRBD1 (6 bases). CDR3 length: 15 residues. Germline V lookup: CDR1 MNHEY, CDR2 SVGAGI. The V end was cut by 4 bases, the J end by 0 bases, with 10 bases between. The CDR3 DNA reads as TGTGCCAGCAGTTCTGGGGGCAGCTCTGGAAACACCATATATTTT. Residues: CASSSGGSSGNTIYF.

The rearrangement uses TRBV5-6 and TRBJ2-5, with a possible D match to TRBD2 (5 bases). The V and J ends lost 3 bases and 4 bases respectively, with 10 bases between them. CDR1 SGHDT and CDR2 YYEEEE come from the germline V gene. The length of the CDR3 is 13 residues. CDR3 DNA sequence: TGTGCCAGCAGCTGGGGAGTCGGAGAGACCCAGTACTTC. Its protein is CASSWGVGETQYF.

V usage is TRBV5-1 and J usage is TRBJ1-6; D is unclear. CDR3 length: 15 amino acids. Between the trimmed V and J ends, which lost 4 bases and 8 bases, there was a span of 16 bases. CDR1 is SGHRS, CDR2 YFSETQ, per germline. In DNA form, the CDR3 reads TGCGCCAGCAGCCCGGACCCCACCGGATATTCACCCCTCCACTTT. Encoded protein: CASSPDPTGYSPLHF.

The chain employs TRBV6-5 and TRBJ1-4; D unresolved. Germline V gives CDR1 MNHEY, CDR2 SVGAGI. The CDR3 runs 14 residues. V was clipped by 5 bases and J by 5 bases, with 12 bases between them. For the CDR3, the DNA is TGTGCCAGCAGTACCCAGAATCTGAATGAAAAACTGTTTTTT. Its protein product is CASSTQNLNEKLFF.

The chain is built from TRBV7-9 and TRBJ2-6; D not certain. Per germline, CDR1 SEHNR and CDR2 FQNEAQ (reference sequence). The V and J ends lost 5 bases and 0 bases respectively, with 5 bases between them. The CDR3 spans 14 residues. The CDR3 nucleotides read TGTGCCAGCAGCGGTACCTCTGGGGCCAACGTCCTGACTTTC. Translated: CASSGTSGANVLTF.

The chain couples TRBV18 to TRBJ1-6, with D perhaps matching TRBD1 (5 bases). Germline CDR1 is KGHSH and CDR2 is LQKENI. Trimming took 2 bases from V and 10 from J, leaving 15 bases between them. The length of the CDR3 is 15 residues. CDR3 residues: CASSPEEGQESPLHF. CDR3 coding DNA: TGTGCCAGCTCACCAGAGGAGGGGCAGGAGTCACCCCTCCACTTT.

J is TRBJ1-4 and V is TRBV6-5; TRBD1 matches 8 bases. This CDR3 is built from 15 residues. Germline CDR1 MNHEY, CDR2 SVGAGI. V was pared by 6 bases and J by 6 bases, with 9 bases of the junction left unmatched. The CDR3 DNA reads TGTGCCAGCAGAATCGGACAGGGATGGGATGAAAAACTGTTTTTT. Translation gives CASRIGQGWDEKLFF.